This T cell receptor (beta chain) appears in the sequencing data of a study of T-cell memory formation after mild COVID-19. Study as a whole: TCR clusters were mostly donor specific.

Notes on the study in general: Some SARS-CoV-2-responding clones were already detected in memory before infection.

This clonotype has more than one count but fewer than ten. The target antigen is unknown. TCRdb re-called the 5' RACE reads with MiXCR, one entry per CDR3 protein. The data show just over 150,000 distinct CDR3 sequences, with roughly 31% seen just once and approximately 12% held by the top ten. There are 16 residues in the CDR3. The ends were cut back, 3 bases at V and 2 bases at J, with 15 bases in the middle. The source material was PBMCs or a T cell subset sorted from them (not recorded which). The chain combines TRBV12-3 or TRBV12-4 with TRBJ2-3, with D uncertain. This clonotype was sampled from an adult woman who had mild COVID-19 (a few samples of this study predate the infection). Cell type and time point are not known. CDR3 nucleotide sequence: TGTGCCAGCAGTTTGGGGTCCCCTGGTTCCACAGATACGCAGTATTTT. This codes for CASSLGSPGSTDTQYF.